One TCR beta chain is described in this entry. The antigen this receptor binds is unknown. There are no base qualities to consult, and no much larger clone falls within one base. PBMCs were isolated by Ficoll-Paque density gradient centrifugation. CDR1 is given as SGHRS and CDR2 as YFSETQ, both from the germline V gene. Trimming at the junction amounts to 1 base on V and 5 bases on J, and the germline ends lie 9 bases apart. There are 13 amino acids in the CDR3, from cysteine to phenylalanine inclusive. Left in the record is the CDR3 DNA by itself, 39 bases read in frame from the first base. This record comes from a study of T-cell memory formation after mild COVID-19 (dated by TCRdb to the early 2020s). About the investigation overall: TCR sequence clusters from the two donors were largely donor specific. The cohort comprised two young, previously healthy adult volunteers, one female and one male. In two donors, T-cell clones that expanded and contracted after mild COVID-19 were tracked by sequencing TCRalpha and TCRbeta repertoires over time.

Study-level results and caveats: Only a couple of mild cases were covered by the study, and larger cohorts that include severe cases with pre-infection samples were considered necessary. Balanced CD4/CD8 phenotypes were observed for clones contracting from day 15 to 85, whereas a bias towards CD4+ was observed for a second wave of clones expanding from day 15 to 37. Contracting CD4+ clones were located mainly in the CM and EM memory subsets, whereas CD8+ clones were found to be enriched in EMRA. Some responding clones were detected in pre-infection memory, which suggested that pre-existing cross-reactive memory T cells had joined the SARS-CoV-2 response. The second-wave clones that peaked on day 37 were not confirmed to be SARS-CoV-2 specific.

The sequencing machine was an Illumina NovaSeq 6000. cDNA libraries for TCRalpha and TCRbeta were prepared by 5'RACE using constant-segment primers, with sample barcodes and unique molecular identifiers added. RNA was extracted from every sample with Trizol reagent. The libraries were amplified in two PCR steps, and the second step added a second sample barcode and Illumina TruSeq adapters. Sequencing of libraries was performed on an Illumina NovaSeq with 2 x 150 bp paired-end reads. The study's processing was this. With migec v1.2.7, reads were demultiplexed and then collapsed into UMI-guided consensus sequences. With mixcr v2.1.11, UMI consensuses were aligned to TRA and TRB V and J templates and assembled into clonotypes. Expanded or contracted clonotypes were those called significant by both edgeR and NoisET, with noise models trained on biological replicates. For edgeR calls, the thresholds were a false discovery rate-adjusted p below 0.01 and a log2 fold-change of 1. As an exploratory analysis of dynamics, max-normalized trajectories of the 1000 most abundant clonotypes were examined by PCA with hierarchical clustering. Separately sequenced CD4+ and CD8+ repertoires were used to assign a CD4 or CD8 phenotype to each responding clone. TCRdb reprocessed the public reads (quality trimming at Q25 with fastp, clone calling with MiXCR) and kept in-frame beta chains. Each CDR3 protein gets just one entry, which takes the most common genes and DNA from the rows behind it. TCRdb's processing, not the authors' own work, is the source of the V and J calls. This sample holds hundreds of thousands of distinct CDR3 sequences; 15% to 20% were observed only once. The ten largest clones take up 3% to 4.5% of the sample.

The chain employs TRBV5-1 and TRBJ2-5, with a weak D call of TRBD1 (5 bases match). The source is a man aged 18 to 35 who had mild COVID-19 (a few samples of this study predate the infection). The sample titles of this study are shuffled in the database, so cell type and time point are left out; the donor was told from shared clones. The source material was PBMCs or a T cell subset sorted from them (not recorded which). Here is the DNA: TGCGCCAGCAGCTTGTTCCCAGGGGAGACCCAGTACTTC. The translation is CASSLFPGETQYF.